Below are 28 T cell receptor beta chains sequenced from a single sample in a study of OX40 agonist ivuxolimab in advanced cancers. Here immunoSEQ multiplex PCR was the method, and the copy in TCRdb shows in-frame clones only, minus some. This table has tens of thousands of clones, roughly four fifths appearing once. Material: CD4+ or CD8+ T cells sorted from blood, obtained in a trial of the OX40 agonist ivuxolimab. These receptors originate from an adult with an advanced solid tumor such as melanoma, head and neck, liver or kidney cancer.

The chain employs TRBV7-2 and TRBJ1-5; D not certain. V was cut by 2 bases and J by 3 bases, with 11 bases left in between. Germline V CDR1 and CDR2: SGHTA, FQGNSA. The CDR3 length is 15 residues. The chain's CDR3 is CASSLSSGNNQPQHF. For the CDR3, the DNA is TGTGCCAGCAGCTTAAGTTCCGGGAACAATCAGCCCCAGCATTTT.

This clone was found a few times. V usage is TRBV2 and J usage is TRBJ1-1; no definite D call. CDR1 and CDR2 from the germline V gene are SNHLY and FYNNEI. The CDR3 is 12 amino acids. Trimming stripped 6 bases from V and 4 bases from J, with 9 bases between. The CDR3 coding sequence is TGTGCCAGCAGACAGTGGAGCACTGAAGCTTTCTTT. Its protein product is CASRQWSTEAFF.

The chain combines TRBV18 with TRBJ1-5; D not certain. Germline CDR1 and CDR2: KGHSH and LQKENI. CDR3 size: 15 residues. The V gene lost 3 bases and the J gene lost 6 bases, with 15 bases spanning the gap. The CDR3 spells CASSPSTSAGQPQHF. The CDR3 bases are TGTGCCAGCTCACCCTCAACTAGTGCGGGTCAGCCCCAGCATTTT.

V gene TRBV10-3 combines with J gene TRBJ2-7; D unclear. The CDR3 loop spans 13 amino acids. The germline CDR1 and CDR2 sequences are ENHRY and SYGVKD. V gave up 1 base and J gave up 5 bases, with 9 bases separating them. The CDR3 is CAISELSWNEQYF. In DNA, the CDR3 is TGTGCCATCAGTGAGTTAAGTTGGAACGAGCAGTACTTC.

J is TRBJ1-3 and V is TRBV11-2; D may be TRBD1 (6 bases). CDR3 size: 15 residues. Germline CDR1 is SGHAT and CDR2 is FQNNGV. V lost 5 bases and J lost 1, with 12 bases in between. CDR3 in DNA: TGTGCCAGCAGCCCCGGAAGGGGGTCTGGAAACACCATATATTTT. Amino acid sequence: CASSPGRGSGNTIYF.

The chain uses TRBV7-9 and TRBJ1-1; TRBD1 might be the D (5 bases). Germline V gives CDR1 SEHNR, CDR2 FQNEAQ (reference sequence). The V end lost 1 base, the J end lost 10 bases, and 10 bases lay between the germline ends. The CDR3 sequence is 12 residues long. CDR3: CASSLVGRGAFF. CDR3 nucleotides: TGTGCCAGCAGCTTAGTGGGACGAGGAGCTTTCTTT.

The chain links TRBV21-1 to TRBJ2-7; the tabulated D call, TRBD1, remains unverified against the DNA. TRBV21-1 is classified as a pseudogene. The CDR3 spans 18 residues. CDR3 sequence (DNA): TGTGCCAGCAGCAAATTAGGACAGGCCGACAGCCTTCCCAACGAGCAGTACTTC. Its protein product is CASSKLGQADSLPNEQYF.

The chain couples TRBV19 to TRBJ1-2; 8 bases are shared with TRBD1. Germline assignment: CDR1 LNHDA and CDR2 SQIVND (reference sequence). The CDR3 runs 14 residues. The V and J ends lost 4 bases and 6 bases, in that order; junction bases with no gene match: 7. The CDR3 protein is CASSTVPGQDGYTF. As DNA, the CDR3 is TGTGCCAGTAGTACCGTACCGGGACAGGATGGCTACACCTTC. Based on the CDR3 plus reference TRBV19 and TRBJ1-2, the full variable domain is DGGITQSPKYLFRKEGQNVTLSCEQNLNHDAMYWYRQDPGQGLRLIYYSQIVNDFQKGDIAEGYSVSREKKESFPLTVTSAQKNPTAFYLCASSTVPGQDGYTFGSGTRLTVV.

The genes are TRBV6-5 and TRBJ2-5; 8 bases match TRBD2. Germline V gene sequence: CDR1 MNHEY, CDR2 SVGAGI. Trimming removed 2 bases from V and 5 bases from J; junction bases left unmatched: 7. The CDR3 has 15 amino acids. CDR3 in amino acids: CASSYLRREGETQYF. The CDR3 DNA is TGTGCCAGCAGTTACCTTAGACGGGAGGGGGAGACCCAGTACTTC.

The chain combines TRBV7-6 with TRBJ2-5, with 9 positions matching TRBD1. V shed 2 bases, J shed 4 bases, and the junction held 5 bases outside the gene matches. CDR3 size: 15 residues. The germline V gene has CDR1 SGHVS and CDR2 FNYEAQ. The CDR3 DNA is TGTGCCAGCAGCTTAAGATTGGACAGGGGAGAGACCCAGTACTTC. Encoded protein: CASSLRLDRGETQYF.

The chain links TRBV19 to TRBJ2-7, with 10 bases fitting TRBD1. There are 15 residues in the CDR3. The J segment lost 0 bases and the V segment lost 7 bases, leaving 6 bases of the junction unmatched. Per the germline V gene, CDR1 is LNHDA and CDR2 is SQIVND (reference sequence). The CDR3, as DNA: TGTGCCAGTATCACGGGACAGGGGAGCTCCTACGAGCAGTACTTC. The encoded protein is CASITGQGSSYEQYF. The whole variable domain, filled in from reference TRBV19 and TRBJ2-7, reads DGGITQSPKYLFRKEGQNVTLSCEQNLNHDAMYWYRQDPGQGLRLIYYSQIVNDFQKGDIAEGYSVSREKKESFPLTVTSAQKNPTAFYLCASITGQGSSYEQYFGPGTRLTVT.

This chain joins TRBV15 and TRBJ1-6; TRBD1 might be the D (5 bases). The V and J ends lost 2 bases and 13 bases respectively, with 9 bases between them. Germline V gives CDR1 LNHNV, CDR2 YYDKDF (reference sequence). The CDR3 has 12 residues. This CDR3 is CATSRQGLPLHF. The DNA of the CDR3 is TGTGCCACCAGCAGACAGGGTTTGCCCCTCCACTTT.

This chain joins TRBV5-1 and TRBJ1-2, with D possibly TRBD1 on 5 matching bases. Germline CDR1 and CDR2: SGHRS and YFSETQ. This CDR3 contains 15 residues. The germline V and J ends were trimmed by 0 bases and 7 bases, with 16 bases remaining between them. In DNA form, the CDR3 reads TGCGCCAGCAGCTTGGACTCGGGGCGGTCGGGTGGCTACACCTTC. This translates into CASSLDSGRSGGYTF. The full variable domain, in which reference TRBV5-1 and TRBJ1-2 provide the parts outside the CDR3, is KAGVTQTPRYLIKTRGQQVTLSCSPISGHRSVSWYQQTPGQGLQFLFEYFSETQRNKGNFPGRFSGRQFSNSRSEMNVSTLELGDSALYLCASSLDSGRSGGYTFGSGTRLTVV.

This clone was found a few times. V and J are TRBV28 and TRBJ2-7; D is undetermined. Trimming took 2 bases from V and 2 from J, leaving 7 bases between them. The CDR3 runs 13 residues. Germline CDR1 is MDHEN and CDR2 is SYDVKM. The CDR3 sequence is CASSLGRTYEQYF. CDR3 nucleotide sequence: TGTGCCAGCAGTTTAGGACGGACCTACGAGCAGTACTTC.

The chain is built from TRBV19 and TRBJ1-5, with 7 bases matching TRBD1. This CDR3 spans 18 amino acids. Losses at the gene ends were 5 bases for V and 7 bases for J; bases not matched to a gene: 20. From germline, CDR1 is LNHDA and CDR2 SQIVND (reference sequence). The CDR3 loop is CASSVGGANRGEGQPQHF. Written as DNA, the CDR3 is TGTGCCAGTAGTGTAGGAGGAGCTAACAGGGGAGAAGGACAGCCCCAGCATTTT.

This clone was seen a single time. The chain carries TRBV18 and TRBJ2-7; no clear D. This CDR3 region has 12 residues. V lost 3 bases and J lost 5, with 8 bases in between. Germline V lookup: CDR1 KGHSH, CDR2 LQKENI. CDR3 sequence (DNA): TGTGCCAGCTCACCCCAGTCAGACGAGCAGTACTTC. This sequence encodes CASSPQSDEQYF.

The CDR3, as DNA: TGCGCCAGCAGCCAAGCGGAGGGATTCGGTGCCGATACGCAGTATTTT. It translates to CASSQAEGFGADTQYF. This chain links TRBV4-3 with TRBJ2-3, with D perhaps matching TRBD2 (6 bases). The V and J ends lost 1 base and 6 bases respectively, with 17 bases between them. Germline CDR1 LGHNA, CDR2 YSLEER. The CDR3 extends over 16 amino acids.

The chain couples TRBV28 to TRBJ2-7; 9 positions agree with TRBD1. The CDR3 has 15 amino acids. V dropped 6 bases and J dropped 0; count of bases not matched to a gene: 6. In germline, CDR1 is MDHEN, CDR2 SYDVKM. DNA for the CDR3: TGTGCCAGCAGACGACAGGGGGGGGACTCCTACGAGCAGTACTTC. Its protein is CASRRQGGDSYEQYF.

The V call is TRBV6-5, the J call TRBJ2-7, with a weak D call TRBD2 (5 bases). This CDR3 is 12 amino acids long. Trimming removed 2 bases from V and 5 bases from J, with 7 bases in between. The germline V gene has CDR1 MNHEY and CDR2 SVGAGI. CDR3 DNA: TGTGCCAGCAGTTACAAGAGGGACGAGCAGTACTTC. This encodes CASSYKRDEQYF.

About this clone itself: The sample holds other DNA sequences that translate to the same CDR3. The V gene is TRBV5-6, the J gene TRBJ1-1; TRBD1 is a possible D gene (5 bases). V lost 1 base, J lost 3 bases, and 10 bases lay in between. This CDR3 contains 14 residues. Germline CDR1 and CDR2: SGHDT and YYEEEE. This CDR3 reads CASSLRGTDTEAFF. CDR3 DNA: TGTGCCAGCAGCTTGAGGGGAACTGACACTGAAGCTTTCTTT.

The chain combines TRBV6-6 with TRBJ1-6, with a tentative D call TRBD1 (5 bases). The germline V gene has CDR1 MNHNY and CDR2 SVGAGI (reference sequence). The V and J ends lost 0 bases and 10 bases respectively, with 10 bases between them. This CDR3 spans 14 amino acids. The CDR3 coding sequence is TGTGCCAGCAGTTACTCGATGGGGGACTCACCCCTCCACTTT. Translated, it gives CASSYSMGDSPLHF.

The V gene is TRBV19, the J gene TRBJ1-1; a possible D gene is TRBD1 (5 bases). The V gene lost 8 bases and the J gene lost 8 bases, with 15 bases spanning the gap. Germline V gene lookup returns CDR1 LNHDA and CDR2 SQIVND (reference sequence). This CDR3 region has 12 residues. CDR3 residues: CASGIRDGEAFF. The CDR3 DNA reads as TGTGCCAGTGGCATAAGGGACGGAGAAGCTTTCTTT.

The chain combines TRBV5-4 with TRBJ2-1; 8 bases align to TRBD1. Germline V lookup: CDR1 SGHNT, CDR2 YYREEE (reference sequence). The CDR3 has 15 residues. Trimming removed 2 bases from V and 2 bases from J; junction bases left unmatched: 3. CDR3 sequence (DNA): TGTGCCAGCAGCTTTTCGACAGGGGCCTACAATGAGCAGTTCTTC. This sequence encodes CASSFSTGAYNEQFF. The full variable domain, with the rest looked up from reference TRBV5-4 and TRBJ2-1, is ETGVTQSPTHLIKTRGQQVTLRCSSQSGHNTVSWYQQALGQGPQFIFQYYREEENGRGNFPPRFSGLQFPNYSSELNVNALELDDSALYLCASSFSTGAYNEQFFGPGTRLTVL.

The chain is built from TRBV5-1 and TRBJ2-7; 8 nucleotides match TRBD1. Germline V gene lookup returns CDR1 SGHRS and CDR2 YFSETQ. V dropped 4 bases and J dropped 5; count of bases not matched to a gene: 20. The length of the CDR3 is 18 residues. DNA for the CDR3: TGCGCCAGCAGCATTCACGTCGGTGCCGACAGGGGCCTCAACGAGCAGTACTTC. This encodes CASSIHVGADRGLNEQYF. Full variable domain (remainder filled in from reference TRBV5-1 and TRBJ2-7): KAGVTQTPRYLIKTRGQQVTLSCSPISGHRSVSWYQQTPGQGLQFLFEYFSETQRNKGNFPGRFSGRQFSNSRSEMNVSTLELGDSALYLCASSIHVGADRGLNEQYFGPGTRLTVT.

The chain employs TRBV6-1 and TRBJ2-7, with 10 bases matching TRBD1. Germline values: CDR1 MNHNS, CDR2 SASEGT. This CDR3 is built from 15 residues. Unmatched junction bases numbered 6, after V lost 1 base and J lost 6 bases. The CDR3 nucleotides are TGTGCCAGCAGTGAAGGAGGGACAGGGGTTTTCGAGCAGTACTTC. Amino acids: CASSEGGTGVFEQYF.

This clone was recorded once. The gene calls are TRBV28 and TRBJ1-5; D ambiguous. In germline, CDR1 is MDHEN, CDR2 SYDVKM. V was pared by 7 bases and J by 0 bases, with 16 bases between. The CDR3 sequence is 16 residues long. The CDR3 protein is CASTPLEGYSNQPQHF. In DNA form, the CDR3 reads TGTGCCAGCACCCCCCTGGAGGGCTATAGCAATCAGCCCCAGCATTTT.

The chain recombines TRBV19 with TRBJ2-2, with unresolved D. Germline V gene sequence: CDR1 LNHDA, CDR2 SQIVND (reference sequence). This CDR3 contains 12 residues. The germline V and J ends were trimmed by 10 bases and 1 base, with 7 bases remaining between them. DNA of the CDR3: TGTGCCATCCAAGGGAACACCGGGGAGCTGTTTTTT. Residues: CAIQGNTGELFF. The full variable domain, rest sourced from reference TRBV19 and TRBJ2-2, is DGGITQSPKYLFRKEGQNVTLSCEQNLNHDAMYWYRQDPGQGLRLIYYSQIVNDFQKGDIAEGYSVSREKKESFPLTVTSAQKNPTAFYLCAIQGNTGELFFGEGSRLTVL.

This clone was observed a handful of times. This chain joins TRBV5-1 and TRBJ1-5; the match to TRBD1 covers 8 bases. Germline-derived CDR1 and CDR2 are SGHRS and YFSETQ. Germline trimming cut 4 bases from V and 5 bases from J; bases unmatched to any gene: 5. CDR3 length equals 14 residues. The CDR3 loop reads CASSPGQGHQPQHF. Here the CDR3 DNA reads TGCGCCAGCAGCCCCGGACAGGGCCATCAGCCCCAGCATTTT.